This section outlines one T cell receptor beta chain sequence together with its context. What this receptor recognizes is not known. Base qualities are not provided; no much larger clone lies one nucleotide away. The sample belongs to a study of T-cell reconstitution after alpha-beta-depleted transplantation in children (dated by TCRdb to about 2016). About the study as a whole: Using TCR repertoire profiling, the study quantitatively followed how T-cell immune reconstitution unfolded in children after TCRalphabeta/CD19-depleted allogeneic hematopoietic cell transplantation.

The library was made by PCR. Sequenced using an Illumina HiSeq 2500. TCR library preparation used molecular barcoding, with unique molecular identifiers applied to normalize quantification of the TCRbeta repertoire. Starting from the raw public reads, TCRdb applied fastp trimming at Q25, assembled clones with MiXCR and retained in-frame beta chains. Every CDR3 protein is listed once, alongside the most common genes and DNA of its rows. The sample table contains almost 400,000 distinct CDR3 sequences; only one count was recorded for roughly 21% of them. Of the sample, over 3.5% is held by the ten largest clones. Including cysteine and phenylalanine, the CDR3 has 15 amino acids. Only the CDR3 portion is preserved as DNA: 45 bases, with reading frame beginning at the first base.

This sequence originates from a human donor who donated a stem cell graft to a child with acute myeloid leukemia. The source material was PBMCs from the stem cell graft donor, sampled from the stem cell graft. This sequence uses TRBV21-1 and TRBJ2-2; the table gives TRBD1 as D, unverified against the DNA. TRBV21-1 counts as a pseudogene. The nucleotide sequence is TGTGCCAGCAGGTCCGGGACAGGGAAGGTCGGGGAGCTGTTTTTT. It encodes CASRSGTGKVGELFF.